A single sample gave rise to the 3 T cell receptor beta chains below, sequenced in a study of CD8+ T cells in alopecia areata. The treatment here: oral pan-JAK inhibitor, 5-10 mg twice daily. Extraction of RNA preceded its reverse transcription into cDNA, which served as the sequencing template. Only in-frame clones appear in the TCRdb table, and some are missing; sequencing was by immunoSEQ multiplex PCR. This table holds over 100,000 clones, roughly 55% found once. Sequenced material: CD8+ T cells sorted from blood, taken at week 24, from a patient treated with tofacitinib. The receptor set was obtained from a human donor with alopecia areata.

This clone was detected a few times. The gene calls are TRBV5-5 and TRBJ2-1, with D possibly being TRBD2 (6 bases). CDR1 is SGHKS, CDR2 YYEKEE, per germline (reference sequence). CDR3 length: 16 amino acids. Trimming removed 1 base from V and 5 bases from J, with 16 bases in between. CDR3: CASSLLRDSRNNEQFF. In DNA, the CDR3 is TGTGCCAGCAGCTTGTTGAGGGACTCCCGAAACAATGAGCAGTTCTTC.

The chain has TRBV7-9 and TRBJ2-7; D is perhaps TRBD1 (5 bases). With 2 bases removed from V and 5 bases from J, the gap between germline ends came to 16 bases. The CDR3 totals 15 residues. The germline V gene has CDR1 SEHNR and CDR2 FQNEAQ (reference sequence). This CDR3 reads CASSLTASGPNEQYF. For the CDR3, the DNA is TGTGCCAGCAGCTTAACTGCCTCAGGGCCCAACGAGCAGTACTTC.

This rearrangement joins TRBV30 to TRBJ2-7; TRBD1 might be the D (6 bases). Between the trimmed V and J ends, which lost 4 bases and 4 bases, there was a span of 23 bases. The CDR3 covers 16 residues. Germline loops: CDR1 GTSNPN, CDR2 SVGIG (reference sequence). DNA for the CDR3: TGTGCCTGGACCACCCTCGCCGGGACACACATTTACGAGCAGTACTTC. It codes for CAWTTLAGTHIYEQYF.